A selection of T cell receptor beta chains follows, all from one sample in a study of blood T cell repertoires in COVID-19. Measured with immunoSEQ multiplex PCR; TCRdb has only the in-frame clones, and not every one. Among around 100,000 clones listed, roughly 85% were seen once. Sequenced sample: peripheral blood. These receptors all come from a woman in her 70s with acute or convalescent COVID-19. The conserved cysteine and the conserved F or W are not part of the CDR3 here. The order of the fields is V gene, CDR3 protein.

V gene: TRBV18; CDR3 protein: ASSPGTGGSSYEQY
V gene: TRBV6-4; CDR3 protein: ASSSDRNNEQF
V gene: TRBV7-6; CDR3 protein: ASSLRTSGGPRGETQY
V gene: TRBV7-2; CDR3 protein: ASSYNRGGEKLF
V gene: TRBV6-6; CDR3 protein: ASSYSRIPPRGYT
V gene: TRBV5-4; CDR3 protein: ASSKDRGTTEAF
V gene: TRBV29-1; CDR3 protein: SVGSGNTEAF
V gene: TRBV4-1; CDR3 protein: ASSQVQGDRSSYNSPLH
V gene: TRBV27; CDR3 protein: ASSLDPAGGSGTGELF
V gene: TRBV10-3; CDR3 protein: AISGSGTDTEAF
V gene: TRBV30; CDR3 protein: AWSEGTGPIGYT
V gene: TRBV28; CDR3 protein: ASSLWAGRASTEAF
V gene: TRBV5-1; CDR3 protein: ASSLEGGRVEAF
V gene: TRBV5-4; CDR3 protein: ASSSGHPNTEAF
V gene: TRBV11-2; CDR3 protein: ASSLDMAGMTGYT
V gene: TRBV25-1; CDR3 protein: ASSPLGGQLFNSPLH
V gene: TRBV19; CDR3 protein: ASSRATAEAF
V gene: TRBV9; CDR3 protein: ASSVGEGMEQY
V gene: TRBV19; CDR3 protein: ASSGQTNTEAF